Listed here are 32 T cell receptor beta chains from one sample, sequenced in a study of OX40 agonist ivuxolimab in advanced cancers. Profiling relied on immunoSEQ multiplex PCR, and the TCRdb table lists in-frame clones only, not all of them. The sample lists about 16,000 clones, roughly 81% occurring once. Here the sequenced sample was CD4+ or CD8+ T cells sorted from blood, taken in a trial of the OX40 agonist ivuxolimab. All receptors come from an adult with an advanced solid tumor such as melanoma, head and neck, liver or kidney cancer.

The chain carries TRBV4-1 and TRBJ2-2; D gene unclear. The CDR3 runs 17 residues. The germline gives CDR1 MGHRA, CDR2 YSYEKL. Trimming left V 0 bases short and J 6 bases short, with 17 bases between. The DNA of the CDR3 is TGCGCCAGCAGCCAAGATAACGCAATGAGTTGGGCCGGGGAGCTGTTTTTT. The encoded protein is CASSQDNAMSWAGELFF.

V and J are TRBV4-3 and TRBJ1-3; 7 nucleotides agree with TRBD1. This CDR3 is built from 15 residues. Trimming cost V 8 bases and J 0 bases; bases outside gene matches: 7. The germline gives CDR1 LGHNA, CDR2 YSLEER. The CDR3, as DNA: TGCGCCAGCGCTGGGACAGCGCGCTCTGGAAACACCATATATTTT. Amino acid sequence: CASAGTARSGNTIYF.

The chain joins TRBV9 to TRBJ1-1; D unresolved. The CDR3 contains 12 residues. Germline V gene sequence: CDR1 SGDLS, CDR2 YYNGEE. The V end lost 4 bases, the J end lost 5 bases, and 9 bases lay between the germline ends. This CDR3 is CASSQGQTEAFF. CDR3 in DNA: TGTGCCAGCAGCCAAGGGCAAACTGAAGCTTTCTTT.

The CDR3 DNA follows: TGTGCCAGCAGCGGAGGACTGAACTACGAGCAGTACTTC. It specifies CASSGGLNYEQYF. The gene calls are TRBV7-8 and TRBJ2-7, with D perhaps matching TRBD2 (5 bases). The ends were cut back, 5 bases at V and 3 bases at J, with 11 bases in the middle. This CDR3 is built from 13 residues. Germline V gene data show CDR1 as SGHVS and CDR2 as FQNEAQ.

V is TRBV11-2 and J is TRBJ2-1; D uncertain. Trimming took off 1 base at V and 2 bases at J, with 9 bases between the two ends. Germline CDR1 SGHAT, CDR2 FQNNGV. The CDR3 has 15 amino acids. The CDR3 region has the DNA TGTGCCAGCAGCTTAGTGACGGGCGCCTACAATGAGCAGTTCTTC. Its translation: CASSLVTGAYNEQFF.

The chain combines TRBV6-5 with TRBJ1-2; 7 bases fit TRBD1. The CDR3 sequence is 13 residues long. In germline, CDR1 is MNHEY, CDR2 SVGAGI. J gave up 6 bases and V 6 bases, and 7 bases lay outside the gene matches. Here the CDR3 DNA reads TGTGCCAGCAGCCTCGACAGGGAGGATGGCTACACCTTC. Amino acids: CASSLDREDGYTF.

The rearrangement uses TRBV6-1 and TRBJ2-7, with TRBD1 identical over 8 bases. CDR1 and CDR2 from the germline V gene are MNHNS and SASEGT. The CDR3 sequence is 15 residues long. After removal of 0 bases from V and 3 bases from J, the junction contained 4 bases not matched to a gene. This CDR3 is CASSEARQGNYEQYF. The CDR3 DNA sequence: TGTGCCAGCAGTGAAGCGCGACAGGGGAACTACGAGCAGTACTTC.

CDR3 residues: CASSLDMGLAGDEQYF. The CDR3 bases are TGCGCCAGCAGCTTGGACATGGGGCTAGCGGGAGACGAGCAGTACTTC. V gene TRBV5-1 combines with J gene TRBJ2-7, with 10 bases matching TRBD2. With V trimmed by 0 bases and J by 5 bases, 8 bases remained unmatched. The germline CDR1 and CDR2 sequences are SGHRS and YFSETQ. This CDR3 has 16 residues.

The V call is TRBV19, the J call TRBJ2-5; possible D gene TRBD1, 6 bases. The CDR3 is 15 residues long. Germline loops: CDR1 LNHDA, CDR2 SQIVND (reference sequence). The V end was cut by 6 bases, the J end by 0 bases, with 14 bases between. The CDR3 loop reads CASSRQELDQETQYF. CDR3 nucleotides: TGTGCCAGTAGCCGACAGGAACTTGACCAAGAGACCCAGTACTTC.

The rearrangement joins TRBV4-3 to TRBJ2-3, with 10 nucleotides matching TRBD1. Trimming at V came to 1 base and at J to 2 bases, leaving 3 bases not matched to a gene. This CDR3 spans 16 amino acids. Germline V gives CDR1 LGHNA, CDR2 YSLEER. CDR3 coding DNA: TGCGCCAGCAGCCAAGGACAGGGGGCGTTCACAGATACGCAGTATTTT. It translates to CASSQGQGAFTDTQYF.

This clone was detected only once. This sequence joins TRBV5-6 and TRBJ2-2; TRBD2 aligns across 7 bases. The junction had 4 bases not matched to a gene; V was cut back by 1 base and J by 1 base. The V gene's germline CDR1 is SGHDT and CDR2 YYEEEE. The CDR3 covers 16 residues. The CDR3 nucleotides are TGTGCCAGCAGCTTGATCAGCGGGATGAACACCGGGGAGCTGTTTTTT. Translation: CASSLISGMNTGELFF.

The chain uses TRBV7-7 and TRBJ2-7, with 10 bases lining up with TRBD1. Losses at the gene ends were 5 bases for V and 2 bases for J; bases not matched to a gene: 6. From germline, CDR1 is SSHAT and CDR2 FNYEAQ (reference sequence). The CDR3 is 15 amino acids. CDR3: CASSEGQGFAYEQYF. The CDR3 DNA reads TGTGCCAGCAGCGAGGGACAGGGGTTTGCCTACGAGCAGTACTTC. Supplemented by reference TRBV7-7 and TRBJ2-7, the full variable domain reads GAGVSQSPRYKVTKRGQDVTLRCDPISSHATLYWYQQALGQGPEFLTYFNYEAQPDKSGLPSDRFSAERPEGSISTLTIQRTEQRDSAMYRCASSEGQGFAYEQYFGPGTRLTVT.

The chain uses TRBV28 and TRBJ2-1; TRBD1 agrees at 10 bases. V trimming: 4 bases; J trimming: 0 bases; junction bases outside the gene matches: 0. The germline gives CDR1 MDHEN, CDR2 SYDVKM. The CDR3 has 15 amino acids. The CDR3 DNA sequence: TGTGCCAGCAGTTGGACAGGGGGCTCCTACAATGAGCAGTTCTTC. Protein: CASSWTGGSYNEQFF. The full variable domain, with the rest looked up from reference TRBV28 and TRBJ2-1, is DVKVTQSSRYLVKRTGEKVFLECVQDMDHENMFWYRQDPGLGLRLIYFSYDVKMKEKGDIPEGYSVSREKKERFSLILESASTNQTSMYLCASSWTGGSYNEQFFGPGTRLTVL.

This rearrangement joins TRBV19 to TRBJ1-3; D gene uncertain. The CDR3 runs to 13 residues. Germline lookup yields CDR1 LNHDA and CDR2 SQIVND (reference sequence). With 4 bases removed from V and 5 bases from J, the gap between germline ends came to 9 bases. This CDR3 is CASSTLTRNTIYF. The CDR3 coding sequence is TGTGCCAGTAGTACTCTGACCCGAAACACCATATATTTT.

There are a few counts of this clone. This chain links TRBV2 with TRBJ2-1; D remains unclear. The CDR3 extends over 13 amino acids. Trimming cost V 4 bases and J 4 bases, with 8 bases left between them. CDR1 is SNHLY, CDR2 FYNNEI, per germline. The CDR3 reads CASSAPLYNEQFF. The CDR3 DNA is TGTGCCAGCAGTGCCCCCCTTTACAATGAGCAGTTCTTC.

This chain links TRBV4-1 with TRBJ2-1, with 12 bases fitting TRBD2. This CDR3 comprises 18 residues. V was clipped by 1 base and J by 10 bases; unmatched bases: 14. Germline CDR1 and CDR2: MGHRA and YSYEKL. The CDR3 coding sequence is TGCGCCAGCAGCCAAGGGGTCGGTGCTAGCGGGGGGGCTAACGAGCAGTTCTTC. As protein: CASSQGVGASGGANEQFF.

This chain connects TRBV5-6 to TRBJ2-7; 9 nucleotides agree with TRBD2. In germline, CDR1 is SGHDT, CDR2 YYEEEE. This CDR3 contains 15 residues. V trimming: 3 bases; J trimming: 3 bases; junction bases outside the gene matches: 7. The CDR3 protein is CASSSLAGTGYEQYF. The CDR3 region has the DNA TGTGCCAGCAGCTCTCTAGCGGGAACAGGCTACGAGCAGTACTTC.

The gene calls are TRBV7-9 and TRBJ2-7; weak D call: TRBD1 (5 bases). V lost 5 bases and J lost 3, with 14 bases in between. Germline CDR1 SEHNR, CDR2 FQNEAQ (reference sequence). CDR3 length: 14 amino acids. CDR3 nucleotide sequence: TGTGCCAGCAGCAGCAGGGAAGAGGTCTACGAGCAGTACTTC. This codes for CASSSREEVYEQYF.

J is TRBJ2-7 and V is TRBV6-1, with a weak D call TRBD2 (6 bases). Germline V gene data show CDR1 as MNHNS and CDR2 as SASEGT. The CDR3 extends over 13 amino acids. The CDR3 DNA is TGTGTCGTGCTAGGGACTTCAGCCTACGAGCAGTACTTC. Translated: CVVLGTSAYEQYF.

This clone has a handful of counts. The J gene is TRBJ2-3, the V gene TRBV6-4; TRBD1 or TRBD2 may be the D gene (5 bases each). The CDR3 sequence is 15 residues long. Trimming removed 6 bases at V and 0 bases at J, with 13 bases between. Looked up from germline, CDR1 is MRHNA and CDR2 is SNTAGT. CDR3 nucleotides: TGTGCCAGCAGCCCCGGGACGGCTAGCACAGATACGCAGTATTTT. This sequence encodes CASSPGTASTDTQYF.

CDR3 sequence reads: CASRTQGNYEQYF. The CDR3 DNA reads as TGTGCCAGCAGGACCCAGGGAAACTACGAGCAGTACTTC. V and J are TRBV25-1 and TRBJ2-5, with a possible D match to TRBD1 (5 bases). The J call may not be correct, given that the DNA end is closer to TRBJ2-7. Germline CDR1 MGHDK, CDR2 SYGVNS. This CDR3 has 13 amino acids.

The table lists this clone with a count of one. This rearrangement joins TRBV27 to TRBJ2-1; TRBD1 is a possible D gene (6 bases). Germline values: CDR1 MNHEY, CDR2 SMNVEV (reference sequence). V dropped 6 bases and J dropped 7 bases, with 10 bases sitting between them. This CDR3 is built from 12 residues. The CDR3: CASSRTENEQFF. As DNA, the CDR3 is TGTGCCAGCAGCAGGACAGAAAATGAGCAGTTCTTC.

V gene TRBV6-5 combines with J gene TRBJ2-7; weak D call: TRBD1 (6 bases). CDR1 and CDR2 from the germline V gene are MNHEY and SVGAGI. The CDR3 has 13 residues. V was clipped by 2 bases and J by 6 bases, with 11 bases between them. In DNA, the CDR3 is TGTGCCAGCAGTTACCACAGGGCGAGCGAGCAGTACTTC. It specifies CASSYHRASEQYF.

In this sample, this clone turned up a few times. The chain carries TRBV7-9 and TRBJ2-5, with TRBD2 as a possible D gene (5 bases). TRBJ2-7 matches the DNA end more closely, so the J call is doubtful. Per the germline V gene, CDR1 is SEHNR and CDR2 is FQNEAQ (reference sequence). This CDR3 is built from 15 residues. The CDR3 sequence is CASSFSLAQDYEQYF. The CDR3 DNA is TGTGCCAGCAGCTTTAGCCTAGCCCAAGACTACGAGCAGTACTTC.

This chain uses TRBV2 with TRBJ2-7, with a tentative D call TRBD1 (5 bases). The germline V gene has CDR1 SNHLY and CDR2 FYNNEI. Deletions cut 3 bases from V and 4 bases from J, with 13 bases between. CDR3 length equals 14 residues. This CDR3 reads CASSDSYRRYEQYF. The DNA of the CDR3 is TGTGCCAGCAGTGATAGTTACAGGAGATACGAGCAGTACTTC.

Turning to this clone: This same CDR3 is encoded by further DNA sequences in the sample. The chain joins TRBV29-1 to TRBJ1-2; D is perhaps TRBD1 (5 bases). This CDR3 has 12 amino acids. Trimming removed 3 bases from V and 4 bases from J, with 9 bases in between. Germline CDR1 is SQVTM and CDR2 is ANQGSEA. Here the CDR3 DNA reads TGCAGCGTTGACGGGACCGGCTATGGCTACACCTTC. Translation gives CSVDGTGYGYTF.

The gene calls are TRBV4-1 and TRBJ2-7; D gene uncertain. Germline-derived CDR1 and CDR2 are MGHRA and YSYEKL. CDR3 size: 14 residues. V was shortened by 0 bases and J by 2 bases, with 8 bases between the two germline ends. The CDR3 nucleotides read TGCGCCAGCAGCCAAGATCCTGCTACCTACGAGCAGTACTTC. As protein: CASSQDPATYEQYF.

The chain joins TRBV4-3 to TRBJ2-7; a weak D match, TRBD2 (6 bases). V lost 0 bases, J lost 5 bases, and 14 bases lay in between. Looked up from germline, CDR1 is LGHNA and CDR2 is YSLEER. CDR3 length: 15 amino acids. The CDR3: CASSQDLTSWDEQYF. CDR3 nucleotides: TGCGCCAGCAGCCAAGATTTAACTAGCTGGGACGAGCAGTACTTC.

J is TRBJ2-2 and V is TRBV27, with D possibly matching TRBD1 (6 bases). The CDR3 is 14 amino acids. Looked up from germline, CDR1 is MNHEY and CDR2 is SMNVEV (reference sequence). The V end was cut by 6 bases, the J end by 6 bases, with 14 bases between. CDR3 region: CASSRDIASGELFF. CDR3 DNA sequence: TGTGCCAGCAGCCGGGACATAGCATCCGGGGAGCTGTTTTTT.

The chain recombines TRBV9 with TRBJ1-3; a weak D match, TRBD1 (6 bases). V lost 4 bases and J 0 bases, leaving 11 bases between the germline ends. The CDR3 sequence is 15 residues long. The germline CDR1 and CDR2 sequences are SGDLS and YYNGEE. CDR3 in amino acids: CASSQDSSSGNTIYF. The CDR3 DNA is TGTGCCAGCAGCCAGGACAGTTCCTCTGGAAACACCATATATTTT.

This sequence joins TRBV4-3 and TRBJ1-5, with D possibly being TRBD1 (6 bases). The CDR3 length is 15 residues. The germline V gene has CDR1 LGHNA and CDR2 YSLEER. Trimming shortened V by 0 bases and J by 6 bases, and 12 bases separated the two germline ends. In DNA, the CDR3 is TGCGCCAGCAGCCAAGAGGAGGGGGGGCGTCAGCCCCAGCATTTT. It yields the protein CASSQEEGGRQPQHF.

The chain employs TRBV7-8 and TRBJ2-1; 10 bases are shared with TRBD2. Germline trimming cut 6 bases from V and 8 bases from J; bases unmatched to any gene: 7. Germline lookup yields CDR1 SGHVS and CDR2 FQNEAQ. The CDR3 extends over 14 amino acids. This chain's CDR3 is CASRSSGRWDEQFF. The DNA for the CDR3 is TGTGCCAGCAGATCTAGCGGGAGATGGGATGAGCAGTTCTTC. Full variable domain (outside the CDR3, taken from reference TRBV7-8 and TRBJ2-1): GAGVSQSPRYKVAKRGQDVALRCDPISGHVSLFWYQQALGQGPEFLTYFQNEAQLDKSGLPSDRFFAERPEGSVSTLKIQRTQQEDSAVYLCASRSSGRWDEQFFGPGTRLTVL.